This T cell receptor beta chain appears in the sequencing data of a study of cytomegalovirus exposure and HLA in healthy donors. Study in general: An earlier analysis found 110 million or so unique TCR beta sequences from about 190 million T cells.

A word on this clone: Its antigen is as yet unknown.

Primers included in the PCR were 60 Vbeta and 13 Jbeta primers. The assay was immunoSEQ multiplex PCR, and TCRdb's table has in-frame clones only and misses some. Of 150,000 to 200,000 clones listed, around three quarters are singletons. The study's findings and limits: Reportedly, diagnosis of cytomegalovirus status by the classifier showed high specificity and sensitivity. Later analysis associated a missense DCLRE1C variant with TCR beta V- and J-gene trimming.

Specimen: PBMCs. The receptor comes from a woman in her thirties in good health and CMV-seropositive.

This chain's CDR3 is CASSSSNQETQYF. Here the CDR3 DNA reads TGTGCCAGCAGTTCTAGCAACCAAGAGACCCAGTACTTC. This chain connects TRBV5-4 to TRBJ2-5, with a possible D match to TRBD2 (5 bases). Germline lookup yields CDR1 SGHNT and CDR2 YYREEE (reference sequence). Trimming took 5 bases from V and 0 from J, leaving 8 bases between them. The CDR3 runs to 13 residues.